The rows below give T cell receptor beta chains drawn from one sample of a study of blood T cell repertoires in COVID-19. Using immunoSEQ multiplex PCR, the repertoire was profiled, and TCRdb retains in-frame clones only, with some absent. The sample gives 55,000 to 70,000 clones, around 87% of which show up once; roughly a tenth is in the top ten. Sample: peripheral blood. The receptors here all came from a young woman with acute or convalescent COVID-19. CDR3s include the opening cysteine and the closing phenylalanine or tryptophan. D genes are given only for firm matches. Only part of the rows carry a size: once, few, many, or a class if the clone is expanded.

D gene,J gene,clone size,V gene,CDR3 DNA,CDR3 protein
NA,TRBJ1-2,few,TRBV5-8,TGTGCCAGCAGCTCCCCAGGGCTTGGACCCAACTATGGCTACACCTTC,CASSSPGLGPNYGYTF
TRBD1,TRBJ1-2,NA,TRBV9,TGTGCCAGCAGTCCTGACAGGGCGAGAGATGGCTACACCTTC,CASSPDRARDGYTF
TRBD1,TRBJ2-3,NA,TRBV6-5,TGTGCCAGCAGTTATACAGGGGAGACCACAGATACGCAGTATTTT,CASSYTGETTDTQYF
TRBD2,TRBJ2-3,NA,TRBV7-9,TGTGCCAGCAGCCCCCCGGGACTAGCGGGATGGGAACTGGATACGCAGTATTTT,CASSPPGLAGWELDTQYF
NA,TRBJ2-5,NA,TRBV10-2,TGCGCCAGCAGTGACCCCAGGGATGGGGTGAAGACCCAGTACTTC,CASSDPRDGVKTQYF
TRBD1,TRBJ1-2,NA,TRBV3-1/TRBV3-2,TGTGCCAGCAGCCAAGGTGGTCAGGGGGCCGGCTACACCTTC,CASSQGGQGAGYTF
NA,TRBJ1-4,NA,TRBV27,TGTGCCAGCAGCGCCGTGAGGGGAGGTGAAAAACTGTTTTTT,CASSAVRGGEKLFF
NA,TRBJ1-5,few,TRBV6-5,TGTGCCAGCAGTTATCAGGGGTCGGGCTATCAGCCCCAGCATTTT,CASSYQGSGYQPQHF
TRBD1,TRBJ1-2,few,TRBV5-6,TGTGCCAGCAGCTGGGGACAGCCTTCTTATGGCTACACCTTC,CASSWGQPSYGYTF
NA,TRBJ1-1,NA,TRBV13,TGTGCCAGCAGCAGTCGGGGGGACTTGAACACTGAAGCTTTCTTT,CASSSRGDLNTEAFF
TRBD1,TRBJ2-7,NA,TRBV10-3,TGTGCCATCAGTGAGGGAGAGACAGGGGTGGATTACGAGCAGTACTTC,CAISEGETGVDYEQYF
TRBD1,TRBJ1-1,NA,TRBV5-6,TGTGCCAGCAGCCTACCGACAGGGGGCTTGACTGAAGCTTTCTTT,CASSLPTGGLTEAFF
NA,TRBJ1-5,once,TRBV24-1,TGTGCCACCAGTGATTCCCGGGAAAACAATCAGCCCCAGCATTTT,CATSDSRENNQPQHF
TRBD1,TRBJ1-6,NA,TRBV6-6,TGTGCCAGCAGTTACTTAGGACAGGGCGTGCCCCTCCACTTT,CASSYLGQGVPLHF